Reported below is one TCR beta chain. Which antigen it targets is not known. No clone much larger than this one lies a single base away; base qualities are absent. The library was built by means of the immunoSEQ multiplex PCR assay. For the multiplex PCR, a mixture combining 60 forward primers for TCR Vbeta segments and 13 reverse primers for TCR Jbeta segments was used. Amplification of the CDR3 region of rearranged TCR beta genes was performed with a multiplex PCR assay on genomic DNA. Amplified TCR beta libraries were sequenced as 87-base-pair reads on the Illumina HiSeq System. For the original study's pipeline: Across the 500 to 750 repertoires, a later analysis counted about 81 million unique TCR beta chains, roughly 11 million of which were shared by at least two donors. To remove PCR and sequencing errors, raw reads were error-corrected and collapsed into unique sequences using a nearest-neighbor algorithm that merged closely related sequences. CDR3 sequences were aligned to IMGT reference sequences to assign V, D and J gene segments. For a sequence to be retained, at least a six-nucleotide match to both a V gene segment and a J gene segment was required. A rearrangement was called productive if the CDR3 had no stop codons and remained in frame with V and J, and every other rearrangement was called non-productive. Following IMGT convention, CDR3 was defined as the stretch from the second conserved V-encoded cysteine to the conserved J-encoded phenylalanine. In an earlier analysis of roughly 580 of the donors, sequences lacking an unambiguous match to a single V gene segment were excluded. An earlier analysis of 500 to 600 of the donors classified V segments as functional when productive rearrangements were above 56.7% and as segregating when the standard deviation between donors was above 5%. To diagnose cytomegalovirus status from the catalog of TCR beta chain sequences, a statistical classification framework was built. In a later analysis, TCR nucleotide sequences were compared against IMGT/GENE-DB human TR gene sequences so that V and J genes could be assigned. Using the TCRdist pipeline, a later analysis assigned CDR3 sequences along with most-parsimonious VDJ recombination scenarios. In a later analysis, every TCR beta chain was defined by the combination of its CDR3 amino acid sequence and its V-gene family, and reads without a unique V-gene family were dropped. In a later analysis, a few hundred highly shared, low-generation-probability nucleotide sequences were removed to address suspected cross-contamination and a sequencing artifact. In a later analysis, a clonal expansion index for each public chain was calculated from normalized within-repertoire ranks of inferred template counts. In a later analysis, generation probabilities were computed using a VDJ recombination model fitted to out-of-frame rearrangements, and the results were checked against IGoR. In a later analysis, hypergeometric tests were used to score TCR-TCR, TCR-HLA and TCR-CMV co-occurrence, with a repertoire-size bias correction applied to TCR pairs. A later analysis estimated false discovery rates by permuting HLA or CMV assignments 20 times. In a later analysis, co-occurring TCRs were grouped with DBSCAN, and TCRdist sequence similarity was added when clustering was performed within HLA-allele-positive subsets. For co-occurrence clustering, repertoires with fewer than 30,000 or more than 120,000 public chains were excluded, along with five or six repertoires with anomalous nucleotide sharing. TCRdb stores this immuneACCESS table with in-frame sequences only. Part of the clones is absent; in the studies checked, under half of the shortfall reflects unresolved V genes, and no reason is known for the rest. The V and J calls and clone size come from that table; D and trimming were worked out from the DNA. A total of 150,000 to 200,000 clones appear in this sample, about 81% of them only once. The ten largest clonotypes hold around 2.4% of the sample.

The sample originates from a study of cytomegalovirus exposure and HLA in healthy donors (TCRdb year 2017). At the level of the whole study: An earlier analysis of roughly 570 of the donors reported roughly 300 Gb of sequence data and 117 million unique TCR beta sequences obtained from about 170 million T cells. The study aimed to test whether cataloging public T cell receptors could reveal signatures of past pathogen exposure. Rather than drawing on any new phenotypic data, the later analysis identified candidate immune exposures from TCR beta sequences and the way those sequences occurred across donors. Besides the first cohort of around 700 subjects, a separate validation cohort made up of about 120 different subjects was used. Typing coverage differed by locus: A, B, C, DRB1 and DQB1 were typed in roughly 620-640 donors, DQA1 in about 550, DPA1 in nearly 610, and DPB1 in around 490. Of the approximately 400 genotyped donors, roughly 85% fell in the genetic ancestry cluster associated with self-reported Caucasian donors. In a later analysis, previously published TCR beta repertoires from 666 donors were re-analyzed and high-resolution HLA genotyping was added so that TCR occurrence patterns could be studied. Class I and class II HLA loci were covered by the typing at four-digit resolution. Across approximately 420 genotyped donors of the cohort, an average of about 240,000 unique TCR beta nucleotide sequences per donor were sequenced, and around 20% of those sequences were non-productive. Every repertoire in the discovery cohort had been generated on one and the same sequencing platform. Genome-wide SNP genotypes for about 60% of the 666 donors were used in a later genetic analysis, which treated that subset as a discovery cohort. Donor age, sex, ethnicity and CMV serostatus were compiled alongside the repertoire data. To decide whether each TCR beta V gene segment behaved as functional or pseudogenic, an earlier analysis of approximately 590 of the donors relied on high-throughput TCR beta sequencing. The T cell repertoires of about 700 subjects were profiled by immunosequencing and related to cytomegalovirus serostatus. Because of strong linkage in the cohort, 5 or 6 DR-DQ haplotypes were treated as single units for association and clustering. An early release that covered fewer than 750 HLA-typed donors contained approximately 300 gigabases of sequencing data and around 85 million unique TCR sequences. To predict cytomegalovirus infection status, the study combined high-throughput TCR immunosequencing, statistical association of individual TCRs with disease status, and machine learning.

The CDR3 runs 13 residues from the cysteine to the phenylalanine. Only the CDR3 DNA is retained, 39 bases long and in frame from the first base. V is clipped by 0 bases and J by 5 bases, and the sequence between their germline boundaries is 9 bases long. Per the germline V gene, SGHRS is the CDR1 and YFSETQ is the CDR2. Findings and caveats that apply to the study as a whole: Cytomegalovirus status was reported to be diagnosed by the classifier with high specificity and sensitivity in both the original and validation cohorts. Over 15 rarely observed V segments, including chromosome 9 orphons, were excluded from the earlier analysis of several hundred of the donors because counts were too low. An association between a missense DCLRE1C variant and V-gene and J-gene trimming of TCR beta chains was found in a later genetic analysis and replicated in an independent cohort. Linkage disequilibrium might explain the correlated functional status among segregating V segments, but an unknown experimental factor could not be excluded. In vitro tests confirmed that three of the cytomegalovirus-associated TCR beta chains recognize cytomegalovirus antigens. A later analysis reported that several top co-occurrence clusters appeared linked to parvovirus B19, influenza, CMV and Epstein-Barr virus. According to the authors, the approach could potentially be generalized to other disease states and immunological phenotypes. A further reported finding was that TCR beta sequences accurately predicted the HLA-A and HLA-B alleles for most subjects in the first cohort. In an earlier analysis of a few hundred of the donors, most TCR beta V segments were observed in productive rearrangements about 87% or about 30% of the time, broadly matching IMGT annotations. A later analysis found that most CMV-associated TCR beta chains appeared HLA-restricted, with HLA associations seemingly driven largely by CMV exposure. According to a later analysis, TCR association rates differed among HLA loci, with DRB1 alleles showing the most associated TCRs and HLA-C alleles showing the fewest. Sequencing depth was assumed to be roughly uniform across donors in the presence/absence analyses, though that assumption may not hold. Compared with the 666-donor mean, donors in an Asian-associated ancestry cluster had fewer N-insertions in productive TCRs, according to a later genetic analysis. Some IMGT-functional V segments, including TRBV6-2 and TRBV6-3, could not be distinguished by the 87-base-pair reads and were therefore excluded. In a later analysis, 16,951 TCR beta sequences were associated with specific HLA alleles at a false discovery rate of 0.05. Because some donors lacked HLA typing at each locus, the association tests relied only on the typed subset. Only TCR beta chains were sequenced in this cohort, and the absence of alpha or paired-chain data limited detectable features. A later analysis found that HLA-associated TCR beta chains were more clonally expanded and had lower generation probabilities than equally common non-associated chains. CMV serostatus was the only immune exposure information available for the cohort. A cluster of highly shared sequence variants was judged likely to be a technical artifact of the sequencing pipeline. In the study, around 160 TCR beta chains were listed as associated with cytomegalovirus. Strong co-occurrence of HLA alleles, especially DR and DQ, made assigning TCR associations to individual alleles difficult. Across donors, most TCR sequences were observed very rarely, whereas some public TCRs were present in many individuals.

The cohort consisted of more than 650 healthy bone marrow donors. At the time of sampling, every cohort member was nominally healthy, though immune exposures that went unrecorded were likely present. The donor tested CMV seronegative, placing the donor among the 300 to 450 seronegative members of the cohort. A peripheral blood sample was collected from each donor, and TCR beta sequencing was performed on peripheral blood mononuclear cells. Genomic DNA was extracted from the blood cell samples with the Qiagen DNeasy Blood Extraction Kit. The sequence links TRBV5-1 to TRBJ2-7; tentative D gene TRBD2, with 6 bases matching. This TCR derives from a woman in her twenties or thirties in good health and CMV-seronegative. Sequencing was performed on PBMCs. The sequenced DNA: TGCGCCAGCAGCTTGGTCGGAGGGAACGAGCAGTACTTC. Translated, it gives CASSLVGGNEQYF.